This is a list of T cell receptor beta chains from one sample in a study of a mutant IDH1 vaccine in newly diagnosed glioma. Using immunoSEQ multiplex PCR, the repertoire was profiled, and TCRdb retains in-frame clones only, with some absent. Altogether around 56,000 clones are present, more than 90% being singletons, with the ten largest covering 2.6%. Source: PBMCs, taken from a glioma patient treated with radiotherapy, temozolomide or both. The receptors come from a man between 50 and 59 years old with glioma. CDR3s include the opening cysteine and the closing phenylalanine or tryptophan. The order of the fields is clone size, D gene, J gene, V gene, CDR3 protein, CDR3 DNA. A D gene is named only where the DNA matches it firmly. Clone sizes are given selectively: once, few, many, or a class where the clone is expanded.

NA | TRBD1 | TRBJ1-2 | TRBV6-5 | CASSYIGQGGNGYTF | TGTGCCAGCAGTTACATCGGACAGGGAGGCAATGGCTACACCTTC
NA | TRBD1 | TRBJ2-5 | TRBV5-1 | CASSLNRGLGETQYF | TGCGCCAGCAGCTTGAACAGGGGGCTAGGAGAGACCCAGTACTTC
NA | NA | TRBJ1-5 | TRBV5-1 | CASSLEGESNQPQHF | TGCGCCAGCAGCTTGGAGGGGGAGAGCAATCAGCCCCAGCATTTT
NA | NA | TRBJ2-7 | TRBV7-9 | CASSDRDKPYEQYF | TGTGCCAGCAGCGACCGGGACAAGCCCTACGAGCAGTACTTC
NA | TRBD2 | TRBJ2-7 | TRBV5-1 | CASSLSSGGASYEQYF | TGCGCCAGCAGCTTGAGTAGCGGGGGGGCCTCCTACGAGCAGTACTTC
NA | NA | TRBJ2-3 | TRBV29-1 | CSAVQGPDTQYF | TGCAGCGCCGTCCAGGGTCCAGATACGCAGTATTTT
NA | NA | TRBJ1-5 | TRBV19 | CATSPGGSNQPQHF | TGTGCCACCTCCCCCGGGGGTAGCAATCAGCCCCAGCATTTT
NA | TRBD2 | TRBJ2-1 | TRBV6-1 | CASSRGEGPRNEQFF | TGTGCCAGCAGCAGAGGGGAGGGCCCAAGAAATGAGCAGTTCTTC
NA | TRBD2 | TRBJ2-3 | TRBV27 | CASSLVAGDVRDTQYF | TGTGCCAGCAGTTTAGTCGCGGGGGATGTAAGAGATACGCAGTATTTT
once | TRBD2 | TRBJ2-1 | TRBV7-9 | CASRPGLAGADRNEQFF | TGTGCCAGCAGACCGGGACTAGCGGGGGCCGACCGAAATGAGCAGTTCTTC
NA | NA | TRBJ2-5 | TRBV7-2 | CASSPGSIGGETQYF | TGTGCCAGCAGCCCCGGCTCGATCGGCGGGGAGACCCAGTACTTC
NA | NA | TRBJ1-5 | TRBV2 | CASSKDGQSNQPQHF | TGTGCCAGCAGTAAGGACGGCCAGTCGAATCAGCCCCAGCATTTT
NA | TRBD1 | TRBJ1-2 | TRBV4-1 | CASSQGRGPHYGYTF | TGCGCCAGCAGCCAAGGCAGGGGGCCCCACTATGGCTACACCTTC
NA | NA | TRBJ2-7 | TRBV5-1 | CASSLGQAHFRDEQYF | TGCGCCAGCAGCTTGGGACAGGCCCACTTTAGGGACGAGCAGTACTTC
few | NA | TRBJ1-1 | TRBV18 | CASSPSPGTEAFF | TGTGCCAGCTCACCGTCTCCAGGGACTGAAGCTTTCTTT
NA | NA | TRBJ2-7 | TRBV13 | CASSPRLVGEQYF | TGTGCCAGCAGCCCCCGACTAGTTGGCGAGCAGTACTTC